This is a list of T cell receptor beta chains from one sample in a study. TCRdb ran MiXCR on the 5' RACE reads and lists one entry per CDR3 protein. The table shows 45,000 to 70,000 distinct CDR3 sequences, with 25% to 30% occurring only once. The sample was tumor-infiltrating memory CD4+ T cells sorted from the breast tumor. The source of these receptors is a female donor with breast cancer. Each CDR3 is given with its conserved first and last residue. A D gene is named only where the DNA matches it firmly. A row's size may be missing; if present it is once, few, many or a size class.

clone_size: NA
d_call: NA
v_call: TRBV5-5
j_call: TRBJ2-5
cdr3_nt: TGTGCCAGCAGCTTGGAGGAACAGGGCCAAGAGACCCAGTACTTC
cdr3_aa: CASSLEEQGQETQYF

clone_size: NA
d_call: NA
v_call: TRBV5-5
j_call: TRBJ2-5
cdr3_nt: TGTGCCAGCAGCTTAGTCCTAGAGACCCAGTACTTC
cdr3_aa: CASSLVLETQYF

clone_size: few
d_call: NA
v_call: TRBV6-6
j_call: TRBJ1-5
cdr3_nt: TGTGCCAGCAGTTCCCCCGGAGGGATCAATCAGCCCCAGCATTTT
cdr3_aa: CASSSPGGINQPQHF

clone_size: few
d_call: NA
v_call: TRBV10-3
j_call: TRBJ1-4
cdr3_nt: TGTGCCATCAGTGAGTACGGTGGACAGCGCAATAATGAAAAACTGTTTTTT
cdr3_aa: CAISEYGGQRNNEKLFF

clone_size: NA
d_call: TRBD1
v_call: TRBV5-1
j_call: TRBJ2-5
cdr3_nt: TGCGCCAGCAGCTGGGACAGGGGGCTGTACCAAGAGACCCAGTACTTC
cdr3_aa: CASSWDRGLYQETQYF

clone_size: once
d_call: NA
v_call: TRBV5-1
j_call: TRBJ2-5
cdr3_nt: TGCGCCAGCCGTAGGAGCGGGCCACAAGAGACCCAATACTTC
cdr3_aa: CASRRSGPQETQYF

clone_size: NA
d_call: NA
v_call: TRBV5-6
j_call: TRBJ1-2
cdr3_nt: TGTGCCAGCAGCCAGACCGGGATAGGGGGCTATGGCTACACCTTC
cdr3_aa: CASSQTGIGGYGYTF

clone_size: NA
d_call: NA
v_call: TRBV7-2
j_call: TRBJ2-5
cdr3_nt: TGTGCCAGCAGCTCTCTTCGGGAGACCCAGTACTTC
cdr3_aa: CASSSLRETQYF

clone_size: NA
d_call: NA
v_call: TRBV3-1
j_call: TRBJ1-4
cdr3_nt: TGTGCCAGCAGCCAACAGGCCCCTGGTGAAAAACTGTTTTTT
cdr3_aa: CASSQQAPGEKLFF

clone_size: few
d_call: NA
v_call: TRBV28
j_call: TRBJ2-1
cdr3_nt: TGTGCCAGCAGTTTTAGAAGCAATGAGCAGTTCTTC
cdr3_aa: CASSFRSNEQFF

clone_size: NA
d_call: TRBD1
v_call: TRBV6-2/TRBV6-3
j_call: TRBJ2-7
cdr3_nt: TGTGCCAGCAGTGTCCGGGACAGGGACTACGAGCAGTACTTC
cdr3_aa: CASSVRDRDYEQYF

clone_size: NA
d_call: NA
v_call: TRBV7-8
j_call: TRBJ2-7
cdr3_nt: TGTGCCAGCAGCTTAGCGCGCGGATTCCCAGGGCAGCAGTACTTC
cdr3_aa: CASSLARGFPGQQYF

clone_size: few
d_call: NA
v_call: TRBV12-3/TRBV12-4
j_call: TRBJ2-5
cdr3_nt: TGTGCCAGCCAACCAATAGAGCACCCCGAGACCCAGTACTTC
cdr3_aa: CASQPIEHPETQYF

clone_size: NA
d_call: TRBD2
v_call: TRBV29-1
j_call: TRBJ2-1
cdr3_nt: TGCAGCGGGGCTAGACTAGCGGGAAATGAGCAGTTCTTC
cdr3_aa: CSGARLAGNEQFF

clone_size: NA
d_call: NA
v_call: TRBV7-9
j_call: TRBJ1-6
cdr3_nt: TGTGCCAGCAGCTTGTGGAGGTTGGGGCTGGGAAATTCACCCCTCCACTTT
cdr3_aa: CASSLWRLGLGNSPLHF

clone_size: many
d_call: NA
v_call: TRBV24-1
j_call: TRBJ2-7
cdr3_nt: TGTGCCACCAGTGATACAAGACAGGAACCCTACGAGCAGTACTTC
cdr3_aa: CATSDTRQEPYEQYF

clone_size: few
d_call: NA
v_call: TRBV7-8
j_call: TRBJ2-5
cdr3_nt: TGTGCCAGCAGCTTAGTTGCCCAGACGGAGACCCAGTACTTC
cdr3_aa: CASSLVAQTETQYF

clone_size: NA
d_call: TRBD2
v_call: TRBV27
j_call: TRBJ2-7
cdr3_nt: TGTGCCAGCAGTCGTCTAGCGGGAGGGTACTCCTACGAGCAGTACTTC
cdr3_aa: CASSRLAGGYSYEQYF

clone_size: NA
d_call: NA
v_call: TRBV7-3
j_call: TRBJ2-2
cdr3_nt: TGTGCCAGCAGCCCGGACGGAATTTTCGGGGAGCTGTTTTTT
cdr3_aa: CASSPDGIFGELFF

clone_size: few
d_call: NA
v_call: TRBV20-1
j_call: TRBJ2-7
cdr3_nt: TGCAGTGCTAAACCAGGGAATTACGAGCAGTACTTC
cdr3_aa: CSAKPGNYEQYF

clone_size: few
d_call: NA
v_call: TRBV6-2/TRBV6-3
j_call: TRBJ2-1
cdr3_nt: TGTGCCAGCAGGGGGGGCTCCGGGACAGAGTACAATGAGCAGTTCTTC
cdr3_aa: CASRGGSGTEYNEQFF

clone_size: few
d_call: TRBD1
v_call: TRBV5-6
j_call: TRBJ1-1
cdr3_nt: TGTGCCAGCAGCTTGACAGGGGGGAACACTGAAGCTTTCTTT
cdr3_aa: CASSLTGGNTEAFF

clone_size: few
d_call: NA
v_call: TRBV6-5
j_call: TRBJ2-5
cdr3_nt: TGTGCCAGCAGTTACTCGATTCCCGAGGAAGAGACCCAGTACTTC
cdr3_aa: CASSYSIPEEETQYF

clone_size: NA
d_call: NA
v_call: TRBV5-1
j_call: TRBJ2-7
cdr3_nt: TGCGCCAGCAGCCTTAGACCAGGGGTCTCCTACGAGCAGTACTTC
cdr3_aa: CASSLRPGVSYEQYF